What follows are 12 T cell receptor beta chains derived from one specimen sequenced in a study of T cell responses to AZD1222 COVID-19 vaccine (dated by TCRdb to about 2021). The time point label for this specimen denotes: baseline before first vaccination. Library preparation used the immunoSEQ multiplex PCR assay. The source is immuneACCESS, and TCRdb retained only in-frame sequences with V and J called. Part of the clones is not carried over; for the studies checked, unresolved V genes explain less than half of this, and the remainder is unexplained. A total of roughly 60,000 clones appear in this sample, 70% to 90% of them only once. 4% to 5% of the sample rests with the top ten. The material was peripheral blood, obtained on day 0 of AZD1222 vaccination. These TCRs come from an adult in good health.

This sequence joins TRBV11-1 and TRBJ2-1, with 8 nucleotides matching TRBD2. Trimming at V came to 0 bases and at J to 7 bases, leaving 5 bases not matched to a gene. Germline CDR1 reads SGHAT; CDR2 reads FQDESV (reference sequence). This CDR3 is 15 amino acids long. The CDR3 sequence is CASSLASGVENEQFF. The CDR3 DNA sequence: TGTGCCAGCAGCTTAGCTAGCGGGGTGGAGAATGAGCAGTTCTTC.

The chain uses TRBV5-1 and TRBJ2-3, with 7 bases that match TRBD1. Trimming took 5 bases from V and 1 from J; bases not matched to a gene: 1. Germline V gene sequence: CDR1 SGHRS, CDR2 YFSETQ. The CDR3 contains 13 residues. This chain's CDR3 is CASSQGGTDTQYF. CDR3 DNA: TGCGCCAGCAGTCAGGGGGGCACAGATACGCAGTATTTT.

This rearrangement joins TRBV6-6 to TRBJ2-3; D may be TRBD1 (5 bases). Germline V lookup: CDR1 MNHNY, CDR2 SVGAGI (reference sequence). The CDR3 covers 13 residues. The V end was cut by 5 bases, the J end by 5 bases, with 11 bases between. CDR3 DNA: TGTGCCAGCAGTGGGGCATCGGTAGATACGCAGTATTTT. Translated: CASSGASVDTQYF.

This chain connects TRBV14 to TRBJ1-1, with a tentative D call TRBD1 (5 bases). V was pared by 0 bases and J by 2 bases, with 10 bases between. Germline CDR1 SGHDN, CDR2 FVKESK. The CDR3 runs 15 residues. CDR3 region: CASSQDWGVNTEAFF. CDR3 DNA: TGTGCCAGCAGCCAAGATTGGGGGGTAAACACTGAAGCTTTCTTT. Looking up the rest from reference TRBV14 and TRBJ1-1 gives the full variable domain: EAGVTQFPSHSVIEKGQTVTLRCDPISGHDNLYWYRRVMGKEIKFLLHFVKESKQDESGMPNNRFLAERTGGTYSTLKVQPAELEDSGVYFCASSQDWGVNTEAFFGQGTRLTVV.

CDR3 residues: CASSQQKDTVLGNTIYF. As DNA, the CDR3 is TGTGCCAGCTCTCAACAGAAGGACACCGTTTTGGGAAACACCATATATTTT. This chain connects TRBV7-9 to TRBJ1-3, with D possibly being TRBD1 (5 bases). CDR1 is SEHNR, CDR2 FQNEAQ, per germline (reference sequence). The CDR3 is made up of 17 amino acids. Trimming shortened V by 8 bases and J by 4 bases, and 24 bases separated the two germline ends.

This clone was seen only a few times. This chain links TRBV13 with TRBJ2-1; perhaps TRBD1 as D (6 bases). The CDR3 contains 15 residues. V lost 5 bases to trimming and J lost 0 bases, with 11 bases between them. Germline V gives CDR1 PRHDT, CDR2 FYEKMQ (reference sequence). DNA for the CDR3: TGTGCCAGCAGCCCAGGGGATTCCTCCTACAATGAGCAGTTCTTC. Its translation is CASSPGDSSYNEQFF.

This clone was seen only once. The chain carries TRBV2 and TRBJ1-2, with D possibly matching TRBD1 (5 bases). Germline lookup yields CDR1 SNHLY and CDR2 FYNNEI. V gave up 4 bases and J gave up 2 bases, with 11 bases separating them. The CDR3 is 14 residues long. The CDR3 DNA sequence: TGTGCCAGCAGTGTAGGGGCATCCAACTATGGCTACACCTTC. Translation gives CASSVGASNYGYTF.

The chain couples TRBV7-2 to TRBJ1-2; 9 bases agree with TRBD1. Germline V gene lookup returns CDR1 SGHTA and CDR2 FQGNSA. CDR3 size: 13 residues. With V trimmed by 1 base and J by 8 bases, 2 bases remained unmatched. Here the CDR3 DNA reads TGTGCCAGCAGCTTAGACAGGGGGCTAGGCTACACCTTC. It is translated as CASSLDRGLGYTF.

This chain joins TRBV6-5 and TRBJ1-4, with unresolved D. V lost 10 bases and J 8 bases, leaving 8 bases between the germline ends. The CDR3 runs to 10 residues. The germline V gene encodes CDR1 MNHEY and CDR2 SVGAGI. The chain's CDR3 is CATLGEKLFF. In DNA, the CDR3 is TGTGCCACCCTCGGGGAAAAACTGTTTTTT.

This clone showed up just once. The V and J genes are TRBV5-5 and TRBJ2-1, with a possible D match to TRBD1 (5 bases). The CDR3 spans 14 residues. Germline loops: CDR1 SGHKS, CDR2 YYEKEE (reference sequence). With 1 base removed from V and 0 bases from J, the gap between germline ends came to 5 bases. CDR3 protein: CASSLRGSYNEQFF. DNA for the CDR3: TGTGCCAGCAGCTTGAGGGGCTCCTACAATGAGCAGTTCTTC.

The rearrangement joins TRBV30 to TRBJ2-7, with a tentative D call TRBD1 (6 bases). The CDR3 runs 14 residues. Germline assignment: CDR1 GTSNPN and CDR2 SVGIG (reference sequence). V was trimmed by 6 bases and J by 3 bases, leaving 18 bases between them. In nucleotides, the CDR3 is TGTGCCTGCGGAACAGGGTTGATGAACTACGAGCAGTACTTC. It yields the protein CACGTGLMNYEQYF.

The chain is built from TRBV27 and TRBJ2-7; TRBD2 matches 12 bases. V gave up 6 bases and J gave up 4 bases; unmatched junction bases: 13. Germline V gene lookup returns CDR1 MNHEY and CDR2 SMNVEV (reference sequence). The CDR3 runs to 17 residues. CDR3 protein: CASRQTSGGGTRYEQYF. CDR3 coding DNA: TGTGCCAGCAGGCAGACTAGCGGGGGTGGAACCAGATACGAGCAGTACTTC.